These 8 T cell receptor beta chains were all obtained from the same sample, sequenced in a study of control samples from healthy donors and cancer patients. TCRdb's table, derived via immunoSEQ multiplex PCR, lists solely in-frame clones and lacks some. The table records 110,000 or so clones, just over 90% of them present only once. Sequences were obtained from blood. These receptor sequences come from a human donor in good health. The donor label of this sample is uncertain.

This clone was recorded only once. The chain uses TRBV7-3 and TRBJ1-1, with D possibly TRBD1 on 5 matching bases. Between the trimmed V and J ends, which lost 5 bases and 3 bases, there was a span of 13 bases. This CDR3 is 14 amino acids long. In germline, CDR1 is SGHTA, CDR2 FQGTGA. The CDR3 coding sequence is TGTGCCAGCAGCCCAAACGGGGCGGACACTGAAGCTTTCTTT. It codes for CASSPNGADTEAFF.

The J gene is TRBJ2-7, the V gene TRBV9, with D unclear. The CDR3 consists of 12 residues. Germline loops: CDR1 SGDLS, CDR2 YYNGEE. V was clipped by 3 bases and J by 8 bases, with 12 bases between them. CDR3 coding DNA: TGTGCCAGCAGCGCTACGGTGTATCAGCAGTACGTC. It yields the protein CASSATVYQQYV.

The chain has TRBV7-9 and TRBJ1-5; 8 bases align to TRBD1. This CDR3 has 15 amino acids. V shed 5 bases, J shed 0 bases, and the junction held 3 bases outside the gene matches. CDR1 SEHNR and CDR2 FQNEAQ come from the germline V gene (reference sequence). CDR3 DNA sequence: TGTGCCAGCAGCCCACAGGGGGTTAGCAATCAGCCCCAGCATTTT. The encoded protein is CASSPQGVSNQPQHF. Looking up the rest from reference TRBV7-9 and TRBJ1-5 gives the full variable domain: DTGVSQNPRHKITKRGQNVTFRCDPISEHNRLYWYRQTLGQGPEFLTYFQNEAQLEKSRLLSDRFSAERPKGSFSTLEIQRTEQGDSAMYLCASSPQGVSNQPQHFGDGTRLSIL.

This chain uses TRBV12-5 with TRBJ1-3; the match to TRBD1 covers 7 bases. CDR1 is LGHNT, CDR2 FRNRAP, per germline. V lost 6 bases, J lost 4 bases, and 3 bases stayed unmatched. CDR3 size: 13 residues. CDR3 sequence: CASGQGLGNTIYF. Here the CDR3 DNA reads TGTGCTAGTGGACAGGGGCTCGGAAACACCATATATTTT. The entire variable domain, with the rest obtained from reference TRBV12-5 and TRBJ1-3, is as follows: DARVTQTPRHKVTEMGQEVTMRCQPILGHNTVFWYRQTMMQGLELLAYFRNRAPLDDSGMPKDRFSAEMPDATLATLKIQPSEPRDSAVYFCASGQGLGNTIYFGEGSWLTVV.

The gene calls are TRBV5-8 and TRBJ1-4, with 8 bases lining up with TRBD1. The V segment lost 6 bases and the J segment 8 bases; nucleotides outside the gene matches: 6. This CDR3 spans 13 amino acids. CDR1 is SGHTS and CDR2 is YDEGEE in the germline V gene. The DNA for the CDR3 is TGTGCCAGCATCCCCAGGGGGCAGGAAAAACTGTTTTTT. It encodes CASIPRGQEKLFF.

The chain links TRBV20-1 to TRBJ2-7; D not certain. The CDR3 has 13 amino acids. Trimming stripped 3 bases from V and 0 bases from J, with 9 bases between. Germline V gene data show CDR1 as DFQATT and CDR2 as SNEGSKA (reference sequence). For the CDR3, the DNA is TGCAGTGCTAGTCCATGGAGCTCCTACGAGCAGTACTTC. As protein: CSASPWSSYEQYF.

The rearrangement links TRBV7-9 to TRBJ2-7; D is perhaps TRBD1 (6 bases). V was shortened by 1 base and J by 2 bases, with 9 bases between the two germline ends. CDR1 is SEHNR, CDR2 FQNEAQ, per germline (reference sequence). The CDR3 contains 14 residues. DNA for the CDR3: TGTGCCAGCAGCTTAGTACAGGGAACCTACGAGCAGTACTTC. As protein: CASSLVQGTYEQYF.

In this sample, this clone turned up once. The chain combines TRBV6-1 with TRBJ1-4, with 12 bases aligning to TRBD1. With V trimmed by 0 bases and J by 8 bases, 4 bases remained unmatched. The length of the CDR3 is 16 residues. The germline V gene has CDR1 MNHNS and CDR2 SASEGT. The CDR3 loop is CASSEAWDRGREKLFF. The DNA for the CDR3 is TGTGCCAGCAGTGAAGCCTGGGACAGGGGGCGCGAAAAACTGTTTTTT.